This TCR beta chain was observed in a study of T cell repertoires in cytomegalovirus infection. Turning to the study itself: Well-studied HLA-B-restricted epitopes and recently identified HLA-C-restricted epitopes of CMV were both used in the study. Matching HLA type, along with CMV infection, was indicated by public TCR beta signatures.

TCRdb re-called the reads through MiXCR, storing one row per CDR3 protein. Counted here are a few hundred thousand distinct CDR3 sequences, roughly 43% occurring once; the ten biggest clones make up 48%. This clonotype was seen many times. Its antigen remains unidentified. The CDR3 sequence is 12 residues long. CDR1 SGHAT and CDR2 FQNNGV come from the germline V gene. V was shortened by 5 bases and J by 2 bases, with 6 bases between the two germline ends. Sequenced material: cultured PBMCs, taken from culture after CMV antigen stimulation. The receptor was isolated from a human donor in good health (CMV status not recorded). Some clones in this sample may be carry-over from other donors' samples. V usage is TRBV11-2 and J usage is TRBJ1-1; D not resolved. The CDR3 DNA follows: TGTGCCAGCAGCCCCTCAAACACTGAAGCTTTCTTT. This codes for CASSPSNTEAFF.